The 8 T cell receptor beta chains given below trace back to one sample, sequenced in a study of beta chain features in type 1 diabetes. The whole isolated RNA underwent reverse transcription, so sequencing captured expressed TCRB transcripts. Measured with immunoSEQ multiplex PCR; TCRdb has only the in-frame clones, and not every one. The data show 200,000 to 250,000 clones, 9.5% to 13% seen once. The sequenced sample was central memory CD4+ T cells from blood. These receptors were obtained from a man between 18 and 29 years old in good health.

The CDR3 region has the DNA TGTGCCAGCAGCTTGGGCGGGTATCCCTACAATGAGCAGTTCTTC. Protein sequence: CASSLGGYPYNEQFF. J is TRBJ2-1 and V is TRBV5-5; D perhaps matches TRBD2 (5 bases). The CDR3 length is 15 residues. The V end lost 0 bases, the J end lost 2 bases, and 9 bases lay between the germline ends. CDR1 SGHKS and CDR2 YYEKEE come from the germline V gene (reference sequence).

The V call is TRBV6-5, the J call TRBJ2-3; D is perhaps TRBD2 (5 bases). Germline V gene lookup returns CDR1 MNHEY and CDR2 SVGAGI. The CDR3 has 14 residues. V lost 5 bases and J 2 bases, leaving 11 bases between the germline ends. CDR3 bases: TGTGCCAGCAGTCCGTTGAGGGTCACAGATACGCAGTATTTT. Translating it yields CASSPLRVTDTQYF.

About this clone itself: At one end, the junction sequence differs from germline, possibly due to a read error. The chain uses TRBV10-1 and TRBJ2-1; D might be TRBD2 (5 bases). Per the germline V gene, CDR1 is WNHNN and CDR2 is SYGVQD (reference sequence). This CDR3 is 11 amino acids long. CDR3 DNA: TGCGCCAGCAATGAGGGTTATGAGCAGTTCTTC. Residues: CASNEGYEQFF.

The sample holds many counts of this clone. V and J are TRBV20-1 and TRBJ2-7; 7 bases line up with TRBD2. The V gene's germline CDR1 is DFQATT and CDR2 SNEGSKA (reference sequence). The CDR3 totals 11 residues. With V trimmed by 7 bases and J by 6 bases, 6 bases remained unmatched. The chain's CDR3 is CSGRGGSEQYF. CDR3 coding DNA: TGCAGTGGTAGGGGAGGGAGCGAGCAGTACTTC.

This clone was counted only a few times. The chain carries TRBV7-9 and TRBJ2-7; 7 nucleotides align to TRBD1. After removal of 4 bases from V and 0 bases from J, the junction contained 3 bases not matched to a gene. This CDR3 is 14 amino acids long. Germline CDR1 reads SEHNR; CDR2 reads FQNEAQ (reference sequence). Here the CDR3 reads CASSSGQSSYEQYF. In DNA, the CDR3 is TGTGCCAGCAGCTCGGGACAGTCCTCCTACGAGCAGTACTTC.

This clone appeared many times. The chain employs TRBV28 and TRBJ1-2, with a tentative D call TRBD1 (6 bases). The CDR3 contains 13 residues. Germline lookup yields CDR1 MDHEN and CDR2 SYDVKM. The ends were cut back, 3 bases at V and 7 bases at J, with 12 bases in the middle. The CDR3 DNA follows: TGTGCCAGCAGTTTTCCCCGGGGGGCTGGCTACACCTTC. Amino acids: CASSFPRGAGYTF.

This clone was detected only a few times. The rearrangement uses TRBV4-3 and TRBJ1-2, with TRBD1 matching 9 bases. Germline-derived CDR1 and CDR2 are LGHNA and YSLEER. J gave up 1 base and V 0 bases, and 3 bases lay outside the gene matches. This CDR3 region has 16 residues. This CDR3 is CASSQEGTGFNYGYTF. CDR3 DNA sequence: TGCGCCAGCAGCCAAGAAGGGACAGGGTTTAACTATGGCTACACCTTC.

This clone has a handful of counts. The V and J genes are TRBV30 and TRBJ2-5, with a possible D match to TRBD2 (6 bases). Germline loops: CDR1 GTSNPN, CDR2 SVGIG (reference sequence). V lost 2 bases, J lost 1 base, and 11 bases lay in between. The CDR3 extends over 14 amino acids. CDR3 protein: CAWSRGRGQETQYF. The CDR3 DNA reads as TGTGCCTGGAGTCGAGGGCGGGGCCAAGAGACCCAGTACTTC.